Below are 32 T cell receptor beta chains sequenced from a single sample in a study of blood T cell repertoires in COVID-19. Repertoires were generated with immunoSEQ multiplex PCR, while TCRdb's copy carries only in-frame clones and drops some. The sample comprises tens of thousands of clones, about 77% of which are singletons, and roughly 28% rests with the top ten. The sequencing sample was made of peripheral blood. The receptor source for this set is a woman aged 70 to 79 with acute or convalescent COVID-19.

The chain employs TRBV10-3 and TRBJ1-4; D is undetermined. CDR3 length: 13 amino acids. Germline CDR1 ENHRY, CDR2 SYGVKD. V lost 10 bases and J 0 bases, leaving 9 bases between the germline ends. CDR3 nucleotide sequence: TGTGCCACCGGAGTTGCAACTAATGAAAAACTGTTTTTT. Its protein product is CATGVATNEKLFF.

This sequence joins TRBV5-4 and TRBJ2-7, with 9 nucleotides matching TRBD2. V was clipped by 4 bases and J by 7 bases; unmatched bases: 6. The CDR3 has 13 amino acids. Germline values: CDR1 SGHNT, CDR2 YYREEE (reference sequence). Here the CDR3 reads CASSQGLADEQYF. The CDR3 DNA reads as TGTGCCAGCAGCCAGGGACTAGCAGATGAGCAGTACTTC.

The table lists this clone with a few counts. This chain connects TRBV28 to TRBJ1-1; 7 bases are shared with TRBD1. J gave up 0 bases and V 5 bases, and 9 bases lay outside the gene matches. The CDR3 covers 16 residues. Germline CDR1 is MDHEN and CDR2 is SYDVKM. The CDR3 loop reads CASSNLGTDLNTEAFF. The DNA of the CDR3 is TGTGCCAGCAGTAACCTCGGGACAGATCTGAACACTGAAGCTTTCTTT.

The rearrangement joins TRBV11-3 to TRBJ2-1; maybe TRBD2 (5 bases). The germline V and J ends were trimmed by 5 bases and 0 bases, with 5 bases remaining between them. The CDR3 sequence is 13 residues long. The germline gives CDR1 SGHNT, CDR2 YENEEA. CDR3 sequence (DNA): TGTGCCAGCAGCCGGGACTCCTACAATGAGCAGTTCTTC. Encoded protein: CASSRDSYNEQFF.

The chain has TRBV18 and TRBJ1-1; D is perhaps TRBD1 (5 bases). Trimming shortened V by 4 bases and J by 3 bases, and 9 bases separated the two germline ends. Germline CDR1 KGHSH, CDR2 LQKENI. The CDR3 runs to 13 residues. CDR3 in DNA: TGTGCCAGCTCACAGACAGTACACACTGAAGCTTTCTTT. This sequence encodes CASSQTVHTEAFF.

The gene calls are TRBV5-6 and TRBJ2-1; 12 bases align to TRBD1. From germline, CDR1 is SGHDT and CDR2 YYEEEE. The CDR3 has 15 residues. V was pared by 6 bases and J by 6 bases, with 7 bases of the junction left unmatched. The CDR3 nucleotides are TGTGCCAGCACCGGGGACAGGGGGCTTGGCAATGAGCAGTTCTTC. Translating gives CASTGDRGLGNEQFF.

This chain connects TRBV5-1 to TRBJ1-4; TRBD1 is a possible D gene (6 bases). Germline values: CDR1 SGHRS, CDR2 YFSETQ. V gave up 4 bases and J gave up 3 bases, with 16 bases separating them. There are 16 residues in the CDR3. The CDR3 DNA reads TGCGCCAGCAGCCCAATATCAGGGGCTTCTAATGAAAAACTGTTTTTT. Its translation: CASSPISGASNEKLFF. The full variable domain, in which reference TRBV5-1 and TRBJ1-4 provide the parts outside the CDR3, is KAGVTQTPRYLIKTRGQQVTLSCSPISGHRSVSWYQQTPGQGLQFLFEYFSETQRNKGNFPGRFSGRQFSNSRSEMNVSTLELGDSALYLCASSPISGASNEKLFFGSGTQLSVL.

The V gene is TRBV28, the J gene TRBJ2-7; 7 positions match TRBD2. The germline V gene encodes CDR1 MDHEN and CDR2 SYDVKM. V lost 8 bases, J lost 6 bases, and 7 bases stayed unmatched. CDR3 size: 12 residues. CDR3 coding DNA: TGTGCCAGCCGGGGAGGGGCGGGCGAGCAGTACTTC. The encoded protein is CASRGGAGEQYF. Together with reference TRBV28 and TRBJ2-7, the CDR3 gives the full variable domain: DVKVTQSSRYLVKRTGEKVFLECVQDMDHENMFWYRQDPGLGLRLIYFSYDVKMKEKGDIPEGYSVSREKKERFSLILESASTNQTSMYLCASRGGAGEQYFGPGTRLTVT.

V gene TRBV19 combines with J gene TRBJ1-1; D is unresolved. V was clipped by 3 bases and J by 5 bases, with 7 bases between them. Per the germline V gene, CDR1 is LNHDA and CDR2 is SQIVND (reference sequence). CDR3 length equals 12 residues. The CDR3 nucleotides read TGTGCCAGTAGTATTGGGCGTACTGAAGCTTTCTTT. Its protein is CASSIGRTEAFF.

This clone has just a few counts. The rearrangement joins TRBV11-2 to TRBJ1-3; D not certain. CDR1 SGHAT and CDR2 FQNNGV come from the germline V gene. V was clipped by 4 bases and J by 0 bases, with 10 bases between them. CDR3 length: 15 amino acids. CDR3 in amino acids: CASSSYTLSGNTIYF. DNA of the CDR3: TGTGCCAGCAGCTCTTACACCCTCTCTGGAAACACCATATATTTT.

V usage is TRBV7-2 and J usage is TRBJ1-2; the D is unclear. There are 13 residues in the CDR3. The ends were cut back, 5 bases at V and 4 bases at J, with 11 bases in the middle. Germline V gives CDR1 SGHTA, CDR2 FQGNSA. Here the CDR3 reads CASSTFEGYGYTF. CDR3 coding DNA: TGTGCCAGCAGCACTTTCGAGGGCTATGGCTACACCTTC.

This rearrangement joins TRBV4-1 to TRBJ1-3; possibly TRBD1 for D (5 bases). CDR3 size: 16 residues. CDR1 is MGHRA and CDR2 is YSYEKL in the germline V gene. Trimming stripped 1 base from V and 0 bases from J, with 10 bases between. This chain's CDR3 is CASSQVSGGSGNTIYF. CDR3 nucleotide sequence: TGCGCCAGCAGCCAAGTCAGCGGGGGCTCTGGAAACACCATATATTTT.

The genes are TRBV9 and TRBJ2-7; a weak D match, TRBD2 (5 bases). V gave up 4 bases and J gave up 2 bases, with 10 bases separating them. CDR3 length: 13 amino acids. The germline CDR1 and CDR2 sequences are SGDLS and YYNGEE. CDR3 nucleotides: TGTGCCAGCAGCCGGGAACAAGCCTACGAGCAGTACTTC. Its protein product is CASSREQAYEQYF.

The CDR3 sequence: CASSLLRDIDEKLFF. As DNA, the CDR3 is TGTGCCAGCAGCCTCCTGAGGGACATAGATGAAAAACTGTTTTTT. This rearrangement joins TRBV4-2 to TRBJ1-4; the D gene is possibly TRBD1 (6 bases). The V gene's germline CDR1 is LGHNA and CDR2 YNFKEQ. V shed 4 bases and J shed 6 bases, with 15 bases lying between them. CDR3 size: 15 residues.

This sequence joins TRBV6-6 and TRBJ1-5; 11 positions agree with TRBD1. Per the germline V gene, CDR1 is MNHNY and CDR2 is SVGAGI (reference sequence). The CDR3 has 15 amino acids. Unmatched junction bases numbered 5, after V lost 4 bases and J lost 6 bases. The CDR3 here is CASSWTGGESQPQHF. As DNA, the CDR3 is TGTGCCAGCAGTTGGACAGGGGGCGAGAGTCAGCCCCAGCATTTT.

The chain recombines TRBV5-1 with TRBJ2-7, with a tentative D call TRBD2 (6 bases). V lost 6 bases and J lost 2, with 15 bases in between. This CDR3 has 14 amino acids. CDR1 and CDR2 from the germline V gene are SGHRS and YFSETQ. The CDR3 sequence is CASMETAGPYEQYF. In DNA form, the CDR3 reads TGCGCCAGCATGGAGACAGCGGGCCCCTACGAGCAGTACTTC.

The chain carries TRBV6-5 and TRBJ2-6, with 11 bases that match TRBD1. J gave up 4 bases and V 6 bases, and 2 bases lay outside the gene matches. This CDR3 is built from 15 residues. CDR1 is MNHEY, CDR2 SVGAGI, per germline. The CDR3 nucleotides are TGTGCCAGCAGGGACAGGGGGCTGGGGGCCAACGTCCTGACTTTC. This encodes CASRDRGLGANVLTF.

The CDR3 DNA sequence: TGTGCCACCAGTGATGGACTTGCTGAAGCTTTCTTT. Its translation: CATSDGLAEAFF. The V gene is TRBV24-1, the J gene TRBJ1-1; D unclear. CDR3 length: 12 amino acids. Deletions cut 3 bases from V and 6 bases from J, with 7 bases between. Germline V gene sequence: CDR1 KGHDR, CDR2 SFDVKD.

J is TRBJ2-2 and V is TRBV2, with TRBD1 identical over 8 bases. The germline V gene encodes CDR1 SNHLY and CDR2 FYNNEI. The CDR3 covers 16 residues. After removal of 5 bases from V and 6 bases from J, the junction contained 11 bases not matched to a gene. Here the CDR3 DNA reads TGTGCCAGCAGTTGGACAGGGCCATCCTCCGCCGGGGAGCTGTTTTTT. Its protein product is CASSWTGPSSAGELFF.

The genes are TRBV9 and TRBJ2-7, with D hard to call. V lost 0 bases and J lost 2, with 9 bases in between. There are 14 residues in the CDR3. Germline V gives CDR1 SGDLS, CDR2 YYNGEE. CDR3 region: CASSVDWSTYEQYF. The DNA of the CDR3 is TGTGCCAGCAGCGTAGACTGGTCCACCTACGAGCAGTACTTC.

Comment on this clone: This sample includes further DNA sequences coding for the same CDR3. This chain links TRBV29-1 with TRBJ1-1; the D is unclear. There are 12 residues in the CDR3. Germline V lookup: CDR1 SQVTM, CDR2 ANQGSEA. With 3 bases removed from V and 3 bases from J, the gap between germline ends came to 8 bases. CDR3 protein: CSVDSGYTEAFF. The CDR3 DNA follows: TGCAGCGTTGACTCCGGTTACACTGAAGCTTTCTTT. Drawing the rest from reference TRBV29-1 and TRBJ1-1, the complete variable domain is SAVISQKPSRDICQRGTSLTIQCQVDSQVTMMFWYRQQPGQSLTLIATANQGSEATYESGFVIDKFPISRPNLTFSTLTVSNMSPEDSSIYLCSVDSGYTEAFFGQGTRLTVV.

This clone was detected a few times. The rearrangement joins TRBV4-3 to TRBJ1-2; D gene uncertain. V was pared by 0 bases and J by 4 bases, with 9 bases between. The CDR3 is 14 residues long. Germline V gene sequence: CDR1 LGHNA, CDR2 YSLEER. CDR3 residues: CASSQESVRYGYTF. Written as DNA, the CDR3 is TGCGCCAGCAGCCAAGAATCGGTACGCTATGGCTACACCTTC.

This clone was seen just once. This sequence joins TRBV20-1 and TRBJ2-5; D remains unclear. Germline V lookup: CDR1 DFQATT, CDR2 SNEGSKA (reference sequence). The V and J ends lost 3 bases and 5 bases respectively, with 16 bases between them. This CDR3 has 14 residues. In DNA, the CDR3 is TGCAGTGCTAGTGATGTTTGGAGTTCGGAGACCCAGTACTTC. It translates to CSASDVWSSETQYF.

In this sample, this clone turned up once. V usage is TRBV7-9 and J usage is TRBJ2-3; D not resolved. Germline lookup yields CDR1 SEHNR and CDR2 FQNEAQ (reference sequence). The CDR3 runs 11 residues. V gave up 5 bases and J gave up 7 bases, with 7 bases separating them. The CDR3 DNA reads as TGTGCCAGCAGCCTGAGTTATACGCAGTATTTT. Translating it yields CASSLSYTQYF.

V is TRBV21-1 and J is TRBJ2-7; the table gives TRBD2 as D, unverified against the DNA. TRBV21-1 is a recognized pseudogene. The CDR3 has 15 residues. As DNA, the CDR3 is TGTGCCAGCAGCCCCCGTAATAGGAGGAGGTACGAGCAGTACTTC. It yields the protein CASSPRNRRRYEQYF.

CDR3 bases: TGTGCCAGCAGCTCCACAGGGGGGAGTTCACCCCTCCACTTT. It specifies CASSSTGGSSPLHF. The gene calls are TRBV7-3 and TRBJ1-6; 8 nucleotides match TRBD1. This CDR3 contains 14 residues. The V and J ends lost 4 bases and 9 bases, in that order; junction bases with no gene match: 5. Germline CDR1 SGHTA, CDR2 FQGTGA. Full variable domain (missing parts from reference TRBV7-3 and TRBJ1-6): GAGVSQTPSNKVTEKGKYVELRCDPISGHTALYWYRQSLGQGPEFLIYFQGTGAADDSGLPNDRFFAVRPEGSVSTLKIQRTERGDSAVYLCASSSTGGSSPLHFGNGTRLTVT.

This sequence joins TRBV15 and TRBJ1-1; 7 nucleotides align to TRBD1. The length of the CDR3 is 14 residues. J gave up 2 bases and V 7 bases, and 7 bases lay outside the gene matches. From germline, CDR1 is LNHNV and CDR2 YYDKDF (reference sequence). This CDR3 reads CATTEGQVNTEAFF. The CDR3 region has the DNA TGTGCCACCACGGAAGGACAGGTAAACACTGAAGCTTTCTTT.

The chain employs TRBV19 and TRBJ2-2, with D unresolved. The V gene lost 2 bases and the J gene lost 7 bases, with 2 bases spanning the gap. Germline loops: CDR1 LNHDA, CDR2 SQIVND (reference sequence). The CDR3 sequence is 11 residues long. CDR3 sequence: CASSIHGELFF. The CDR3 bases are TGTGCCAGTAGTATACACGGGGAGCTGTTTTTT.

The J gene is TRBJ1-5, the V gene TRBV6-6; D is possibly TRBD1 (5 bases). The ends were cut back, 2 bases at V and 6 bases at J, with 14 bases in the middle. This CDR3 comprises 15 residues. The germline gives CDR1 MNHNY, CDR2 SVGAGI (reference sequence). The CDR3 sequence is CASSYAGGQAQPQHF. The CDR3 DNA follows: TGTGCCAGCAGTTACGCGGGGGGTCAAGCTCAGCCCCAGCATTTT.

This rearrangement joins TRBV2 to TRBJ2-3; D uncertain. V was cut by 7 bases and J by 4 bases, with 12 bases left in between. Germline-derived CDR1 and CDR2 are SNHLY and FYNNEI. CDR3 size: 13 residues. The CDR3 nucleotides read TGTGCCAGCAAGGCCCCAGGCTCAGATACGCAGTATTTT. Translated: CASKAPGSDTQYF.

This chain uses TRBV27 with TRBJ1-4; D is ambiguous. CDR3 length equals 16 residues. Trimming took off 0 bases at V and 0 bases at J, with 8 bases between the two ends. Germline-derived CDR1 and CDR2 are MNHEY and SMNVEV (reference sequence). The chain's CDR3 is CASSLSTATTNEKLFF. The CDR3 region has the DNA TGTGCCAGCAGTTTATCCACAGCTACAACTAATGAAAAACTGTTTTTT.

V gene TRBV6-1 combines with J gene TRBJ1-1, with D possibly matching TRBD1 (5 bases). The germline CDR1 and CDR2 sequences are MNHNS and SASEGT. The CDR3 consists of 18 residues. V lost 0 bases, J lost 3 bases, and 20 bases lay in between. CDR3 DNA sequence: TGTGCCAGCAGTGAAGCGCTTCAGGGTAGAGTATTGTACACTGAAGCTTTCTTT. Protein: CASSEALQGRVLYTEAFF.